These T cell receptor beta chains were read from a single sample in a study of vaccination and CD4 T cells after COVID-19. These receptors' antigens are unknown. TCRdb reprocessed the PCR reads via MiXCR and lists one record per CDR3 protein. This table has 15,000 to 20,000 distinct CDR3 sequences, about half appearing once. Source material: CD4+ T cells from blood, cultured in vitro. The receptor set was obtained from a human donor who had recovered from COVID-19. CDR3s include the opening cysteine and the closing phenylalanine or tryptophan. Fields, in order: J gene, CDR3 length, V gene, clone size, D gene, CDR3 protein, CDR3 DNA. D genes are given only for firm matches. For some rows the clone size is stated as once, few or many, or as a class when expanded; others skip it.

j_call: TRBJ2-7; cdr3_length: 13; v_call: TRBV11-2; clone_size: large; d_call: NA; cdr3_aa: CASSLESGYEQYF; cdr3_nt: TGTGCCAGCAGCTTAGAATCGGGGTACGAGCAGTACTTC
j_call: TRBJ1-6; cdr3_length: 14; v_call: TRBV20-1; clone_size: once; d_call: TRBD1; cdr3_aa: CSARTGGEDSPLHF; cdr3_nt: TGCAGTGCCCGTACAGGGGGGGAGGATTCACCCCTCCACTTT
j_call: TRBJ1-1; cdr3_length: 17; v_call: TRBV27; clone_size: few; d_call: NA; cdr3_aa: CASSLYRARGRNTEAFF; cdr3_nt: TGTGCCAGCAGTCTATACCGGGCCCGGGGAAGGAACACTGAAGCTTTCTTT
j_call: TRBJ1-2; cdr3_length: 9; v_call: TRBV20-1; clone_size: NA; d_call: NA; cdr3_aa: CSARGGYTF; cdr3_nt: TGCAGTGCTAGAGGTGGCTACACCTTC
j_call: TRBJ1-1; cdr3_length: 13; v_call: TRBV2; clone_size: NA; d_call: NA; cdr3_aa: CASSRTPAGGAFF; cdr3_nt: TGTGCCAGCAGTAGGACCCCCGCAGGTGGAGCTTTCTTT
j_call: TRBJ2-2; cdr3_length: 15; v_call: TRBV7-3; clone_size: NA; d_call: TRBD2; cdr3_aa: CASSYRGGNTGELFF; cdr3_nt: TGTGCCAGCAGTTATCGCGGGGGAAACACCGGGGAGCTGTTTTTT
j_call: TRBJ1-1; cdr3_length: 14; v_call: TRBV30; clone_size: NA; d_call: NA; cdr3_aa: CARSAGVTNTEAFF; cdr3_nt: TGTGCACGGAGCGCAGGGGTGACGAACACTGAAGCTTTCTTT
j_call: TRBJ2-7; cdr3_length: 17; v_call: TRBV6-5; clone_size: few; d_call: NA; cdr3_aa: CASSSRGVGQINYEQYF; cdr3_nt: TGTGCCAGCAGTTCCCGGGGGGTGGGACAGATCAACTACGAGCAGTACTTC
j_call: TRBJ2-4; cdr3_length: 18; v_call: TRBV11-2; clone_size: medium-sized; d_call: TRBD1; cdr3_aa: CASSLTGTGTGAKNIQYF; cdr3_nt: TGTGCCAGCAGCCTAACCGGGACAGGGACCGGAGCCAAAAACATTCAGTACTTC
j_call: TRBJ1-2; cdr3_length: 10; v_call: TRBV27; clone_size: NA; d_call: NA; cdr3_aa: CASSLSEGTF; cdr3_nt: TGTGCCAGCAGTTTATCCGAGGGGACCTTC
j_call: TRBJ1-1; cdr3_length: 11; v_call: TRBV6-1; clone_size: NA; d_call: NA; cdr3_aa: CASSEDTEAFF; cdr3_nt: TGTGCCAGCAGTGAGGACACTGAAGCTTTCTTT
j_call: TRBJ2-5; cdr3_length: 14; v_call: TRBV11-3; clone_size: NA; d_call: TRBD1; cdr3_aa: CASSIYRGQETQYF; cdr3_nt: TGTGCCAGCAGCATATACAGGGGGCAAGAGACCCAGTACTTC
j_call: TRBJ2-7; cdr3_length: 14; v_call: TRBV12-3/TRBV12-4; clone_size: NA; d_call: NA; cdr3_aa: CASTLHESSYEQYF; cdr3_nt: TGTGCCAGCACCCTACACGAGAGCTCCTACGAGCAGTACTTC
j_call: TRBJ1-2; cdr3_length: 13; v_call: TRBV6-2/TRBV6-3; clone_size: few; d_call: NA; cdr3_aa: CASRWDNNYGYTF; cdr3_nt: TGTGCCAGCCGATGGGACAATAACTATGGCTACACCTTC
j_call: TRBJ1-2; cdr3_length: 14; v_call: TRBV7-9; clone_size: few; d_call: TRBD1; cdr3_aa: CASSLDRENYGYTF; cdr3_nt: TGTGCCAGCAGTCTCGACAGGGAGAACTATGGCTACACCTTC
j_call: TRBJ1-2; cdr3_length: 17; v_call: TRBV5-1; clone_size: once; d_call: NA; cdr3_aa: CASSLGGADSSRGGYTF; cdr3_nt: TGCGCCAGCAGCTTGGGCGGGGCAGATTCCTCAAGAGGTGGCTACACCTTC
j_call: TRBJ2-3; cdr3_length: 14; v_call: TRBV7-3; clone_size: NA; d_call: NA; cdr3_aa: CASSLMGITDTQYF; cdr3_nt: TGTGCCAGCAGCTTAATGGGGATCACAGATACGCAGTATTTT
j_call: TRBJ2-3; cdr3_length: 14; v_call: TRBV20-1; clone_size: NA; d_call: TRBD1; cdr3_aa: CSARQGGFTDTQYF; cdr3_nt: TGCAGTGCAAGACAGGGGGGCTTCACAGATACGCAGTATTTT
j_call: TRBJ1-5; cdr3_length: 14; v_call: TRBV20-1; clone_size: NA; d_call: NA; cdr3_aa: CSATSAYSNQPQHF; cdr3_nt: TGCAGTGCTACTTCAGCTTATAGCAATCAGCCCCAGCATTTT
j_call: TRBJ2-3; cdr3_length: 15; v_call: TRBV7-2; clone_size: NA; d_call: NA; cdr3_aa: CASSLQGKGADTQYF; cdr3_nt: TGTGCCAGCAGCTTACAAGGAAAAGGCGCAGATACGCAGTATTTT
j_call: TRBJ1-5; cdr3_length: 14; v_call: TRBV20-1; clone_size: NA; d_call: NA; cdr3_aa: CSARKGGVGQPQHF; cdr3_nt: TGCAGTGCTAGAAAGGGAGGGGTCGGTCAGCCCCAGCATTTT
j_call: TRBJ1-2; cdr3_length: 14; v_call: TRBV6-5; clone_size: NA; d_call: NA; cdr3_aa: CASSYSTAGGGYTF; cdr3_nt: TGTGCCAGCAGTTACTCGACCGCTGGAGGGGGCTACACCTTC
j_call: TRBJ2-1; cdr3_length: 15; v_call: TRBV27; clone_size: few; d_call: TRBD2; cdr3_aa: CASSLGLAAYNEQFF; cdr3_nt: TGTGCCAGCAGTTTAGGACTAGCGGCCTACAATGAGCAGTTCTTC
j_call: TRBJ2-7; cdr3_length: 12; v_call: TRBV7-8; clone_size: NA; d_call: NA; cdr3_aa: CASSLGVIEQYF; cdr3_nt: TGTGCCAGCAGCTTAGGGGTGATCGAGCAGTACTTC
j_call: TRBJ1-6; cdr3_length: 13; v_call: TRBV20-1; clone_size: NA; d_call: TRBD1; cdr3_aa: CSAYRGGNSPLHF; cdr3_nt: TGCAGTGCTTACAGGGGCGGCAATTCACCCCTCCACTTT
j_call: TRBJ1-2; cdr3_length: 15; v_call: TRBV19; clone_size: few; d_call: TRBD1; cdr3_aa: CASTLGDRARYGYTF; cdr3_nt: TGTGCCAGTACCCTGGGGGACAGGGCTCGCTATGGCTACACCTTC
j_call: TRBJ1-5; cdr3_length: 15; v_call: TRBV12-3/TRBV12-4; clone_size: NA; d_call: NA; cdr3_aa: CASSLGRGVNQPQHF; cdr3_nt: TGTGCCAGCAGTCTCGGCAGGGGTGTCAATCAGCCCCAGCATTTT
j_call: TRBJ1-2; cdr3_length: 14; v_call: TRBV9; clone_size: once; d_call: NA; cdr3_aa: CASSVEALNYGYTF; cdr3_nt: TGTGCCAGCAGCGTAGAGGCCCTTAACTATGGCTACACCTTC
j_call: TRBJ1-1; cdr3_length: 13; v_call: TRBV27; clone_size: once; d_call: NA; cdr3_aa: CASSLEWRTEAFF; cdr3_nt: TGTGCCAGCAGTTTGGAGTGGCGGACTGAAGCTTTCTTT
j_call: TRBJ1-5; cdr3_length: 14; v_call: TRBV20-1; clone_size: few; d_call: TRBD1; cdr3_aa: CSARRDRGNQPQHF; cdr3_nt: TGCAGTGCTAGGAGGGACAGGGGCAATCAGCCCCAGCATTTT
j_call: TRBJ2-7; cdr3_length: 12; v_call: TRBV30; clone_size: NA; d_call: NA; cdr3_aa: CAWSGSVYEQYF; cdr3_nt: TGTGCCTGGAGTGGAAGCGTCTACGAGCAGTACTTC
j_call: TRBJ1-2; cdr3_length: 15; v_call: TRBV9; clone_size: NA; d_call: NA; cdr3_aa: CASSVGGRLDYGYTF; cdr3_nt: TGTGCCAGCAGCGTAGGGGGTAGACTTGACTATGGCTACACCTTC
j_call: TRBJ1-2; cdr3_length: 13; v_call: TRBV12-3/TRBV12-4; clone_size: few; d_call: NA; cdr3_aa: CASSLDRFGGYTF; cdr3_nt: TGTGCCAGCAGTCTTGACAGATTTGGTGGCTACACCTTC
j_call: TRBJ2-3; cdr3_length: 15; v_call: TRBV14; clone_size: NA; d_call: NA; cdr3_aa: CASSQVGGFTDTQYF; cdr3_nt: TGTGCCAGCAGCCAAGTGGGGGGATTTACAGATACGCAGTATTTT
j_call: TRBJ1-1; cdr3_length: 13; v_call: TRBV25-1; clone_size: NA; d_call: TRBD1; cdr3_aa: CASSGQGAAEAFF; cdr3_nt: TGTGCCAGCAGTGGGCAGGGGGCCGCTGAAGCTTTCTTT
j_call: TRBJ2-1; cdr3_length: 12; v_call: TRBV19; clone_size: NA; d_call: NA; cdr3_aa: CASTGSTNEQFF; cdr3_nt: TGTGCCAGTACCGGGTCCACCAATGAGCAGTTCTTC
j_call: TRBJ1-2; cdr3_length: 17; v_call: TRBV3-1; clone_size: NA; d_call: NA; cdr3_aa: CASSPIRGIQTPYGYTF; cdr3_nt: TGTGCCAGCAGCCCCATAAGAGGGATTCAAACCCCCTATGGCTACACCTTC
j_call: TRBJ2-3; cdr3_length: 12; v_call: TRBV2; clone_size: few; d_call: TRBD1; cdr3_aa: CASDRDRNTQYF; cdr3_nt: TGTGCCAGCGACAGGGACCGAAATACGCAGTATTTT
j_call: TRBJ1-4; cdr3_length: 11; v_call: TRBV6-1; clone_size: few; d_call: TRBD1; cdr3_aa: CASREGTAFFF; cdr3_nt: TGTGCCAGCAGGGAAGGGACAGCTTTCTTTTTT
j_call: TRBJ1-1; cdr3_length: 15; v_call: TRBV11-3; clone_size: few; d_call: NA; cdr3_aa: CASSFTVTVNTEAFF; cdr3_nt: TGTGCCAGCAGCTTCACCGTTACGGTGAACACTGAAGCTTTCTTT
j_call: TRBJ1-2; cdr3_length: 15; v_call: TRBV20-1; clone_size: NA; d_call: NA; cdr3_aa: CSASDFRGSPKGYTF; cdr3_nt: TGCAGTGCTAGTGACTTCAGGGGTTCCCCTAAGGGCTACACCTTC
j_call: TRBJ1-6; cdr3_length: 16; v_call: TRBV5-4; clone_size: NA; d_call: NA; cdr3_aa: CASSLAGTGRFSPLHF; cdr3_nt: TGTGCCAGCAGCTTGGCCGGGACCGGGCGGTTTTCACCCCTCCACTTT
j_call: TRBJ2-3; cdr3_length: 15; v_call: TRBV7-2; clone_size: few; d_call: NA; cdr3_aa: CASSLRLVKTDTQYF; cdr3_nt: TGTGCCAGCAGCTTAAGGCTAGTTAAGACAGATACGCAGTATTTT
j_call: TRBJ2-7; cdr3_length: 14; v_call: TRBV20-1; clone_size: NA; d_call: NA; cdr3_aa: CSARVPGPPYEQYF; cdr3_nt: TGCAGTGCTAGAGTCCCGGGACCCCCCTACGAGCAGTACTTC
j_call: TRBJ2-7; cdr3_length: 13; v_call: TRBV7-2; clone_size: NA; d_call: NA; cdr3_aa: CASSPSGLREQYF; cdr3_nt: TGTGCCAGCAGCCCAAGTGGTTTGCGCGAGCAGTACTTC